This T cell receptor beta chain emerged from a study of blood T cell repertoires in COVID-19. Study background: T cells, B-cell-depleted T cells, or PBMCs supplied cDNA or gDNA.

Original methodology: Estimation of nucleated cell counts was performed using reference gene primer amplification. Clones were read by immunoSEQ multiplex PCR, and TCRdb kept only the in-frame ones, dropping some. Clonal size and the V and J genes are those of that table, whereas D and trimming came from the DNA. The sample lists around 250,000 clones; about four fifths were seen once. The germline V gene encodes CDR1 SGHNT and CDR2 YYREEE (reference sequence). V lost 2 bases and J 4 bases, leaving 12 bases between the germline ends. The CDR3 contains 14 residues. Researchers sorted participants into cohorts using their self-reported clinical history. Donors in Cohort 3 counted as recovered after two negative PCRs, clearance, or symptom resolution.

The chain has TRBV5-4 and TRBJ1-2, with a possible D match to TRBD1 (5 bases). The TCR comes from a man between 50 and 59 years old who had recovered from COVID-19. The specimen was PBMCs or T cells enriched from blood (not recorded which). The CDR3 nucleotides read TGTGCCAGCAGCTTCAAAGACAGCTTCTATGGCTACACCTTC. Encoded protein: CASSFKDSFYGYTF.